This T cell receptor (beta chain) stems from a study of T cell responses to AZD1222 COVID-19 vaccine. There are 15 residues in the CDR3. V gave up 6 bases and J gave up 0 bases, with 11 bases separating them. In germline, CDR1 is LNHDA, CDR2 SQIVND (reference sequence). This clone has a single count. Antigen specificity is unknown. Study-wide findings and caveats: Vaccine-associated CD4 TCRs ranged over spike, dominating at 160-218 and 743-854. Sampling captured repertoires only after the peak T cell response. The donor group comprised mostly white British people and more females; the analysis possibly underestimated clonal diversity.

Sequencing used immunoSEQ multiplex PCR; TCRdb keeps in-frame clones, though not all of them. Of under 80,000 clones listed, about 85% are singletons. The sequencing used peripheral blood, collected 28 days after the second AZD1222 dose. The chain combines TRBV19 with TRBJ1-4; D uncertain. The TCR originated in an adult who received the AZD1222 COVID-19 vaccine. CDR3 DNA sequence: TGTGCCAGTAGCTTACTCGGTGCAACTAATGAAAAACTGTTTTTT. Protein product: CASSLLGATNEKLFF.